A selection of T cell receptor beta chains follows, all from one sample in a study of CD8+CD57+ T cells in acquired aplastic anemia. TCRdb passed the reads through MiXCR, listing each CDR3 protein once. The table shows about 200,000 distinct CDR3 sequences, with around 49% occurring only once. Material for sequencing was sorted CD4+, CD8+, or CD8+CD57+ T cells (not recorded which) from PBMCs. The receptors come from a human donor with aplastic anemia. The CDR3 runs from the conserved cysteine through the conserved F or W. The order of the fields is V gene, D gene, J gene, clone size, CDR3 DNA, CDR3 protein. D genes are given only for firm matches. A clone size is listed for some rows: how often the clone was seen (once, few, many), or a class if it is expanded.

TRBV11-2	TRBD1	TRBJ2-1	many	TGTGCCAGCAGCCAGCGACAGGGTAACGACAATGAGCAGTTCTTC	CASSQRQGNDNEQFF
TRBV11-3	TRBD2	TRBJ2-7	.	TGTGCCAGCAGCTTAGAGGCTAGCGGGATCTACGAGCAGTACTTC	CASSLEASGIYEQYF
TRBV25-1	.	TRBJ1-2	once	TGTGCCAGCAGTGGGTCACAGGGCGCGGTGGGCTACACCTTC	CASSGSQGAVGYTF
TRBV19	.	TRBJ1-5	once	TGTGCCAGCAGCTTCTGGGGTCAGGCCCAGCATTTT	CASSFWGQAQHF
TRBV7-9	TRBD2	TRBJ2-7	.	TGTGCCAGCAGCTCTAGACTAGCGGCCTCCTACGAGCAGTACTTC	CASSSRLAASYEQYF
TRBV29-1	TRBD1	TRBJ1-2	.	TGCAGCGCTCGGGACAGGGATGGCTACACCTTC	CSARDRDGYTF
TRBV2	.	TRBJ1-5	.	TGTGCCAGCAGTGGTTGGCATTATAGCAATCAGCCCCAGCATTTT	CASSGWHYSNQPQHF
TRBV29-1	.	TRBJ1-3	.	TGCAGCGTAATCTCTGGAAACACCATATATTTT	CSVISGNTIYF
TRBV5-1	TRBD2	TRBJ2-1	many	TGCGCCAGCAGCCTCTGGACTAGTGGCAATGAGCAGTTCTTC	CASSLWTSGNEQFF
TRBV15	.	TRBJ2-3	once	TGTGCCACCAGCAGAGGAGAGAATGAGCAGTATTTT	CATSRGENEQYF
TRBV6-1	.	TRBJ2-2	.	TGTGCCAGCTGTTATTGCAGGGGAGTTGCAAGGGACACCGGGGAGCTGTTTTTT	CASCYCRGVARDTGELFF
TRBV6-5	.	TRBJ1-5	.	TGTGCCAGCAGTGAGATATCTAAGGCGTTCAATCAGCCCCAGCATTTT	CASSEISKAFNQPQHF
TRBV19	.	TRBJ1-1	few	TGTGCCAGTACCCACCCCGTGGGGGGTGAAGCTTTCTTT	CASTHPVGGEAFF
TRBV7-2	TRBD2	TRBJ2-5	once	TGTGCCAGTACCCCAGGACTAGCGGGGGGGCACCAAGAGACCCAGTACTTC	CASTPGLAGGHQETQYF
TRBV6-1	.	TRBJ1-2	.	TGTGCCAGCAGTGAAGCAGGGGACGGTGGCTACACCTTC	CASSEAGDGGYTF
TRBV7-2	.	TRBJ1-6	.	TGTGCCAGCAGCTTACAGGGGATGTTGTCCTATAATTCACCCCTCCACTTT	CASSLQGMLSYNSPLHF
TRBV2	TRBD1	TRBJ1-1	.	TGTGCCGGGACAGGGGTTGACACTGAAGCTTTCTTT	CAGTGVDTEAFF
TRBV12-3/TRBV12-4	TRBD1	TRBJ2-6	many	TGTGCCAGCAGTGCACGGGACAGCAGCTCTGGGGCCAACGTCCTGACTTTC	CASSARDSSSGANVLTF
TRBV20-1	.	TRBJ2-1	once	TGCAGTGCGTCCAATGAGCAGTTCTTC	CSASNEQFF
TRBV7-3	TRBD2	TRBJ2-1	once	TGTGCCAGCAACTTAGGGACTAGCGGGGGGAGCTCCTGCAATGAGCAGTTCTTC	CASNLGTSGGSSCNEQFF
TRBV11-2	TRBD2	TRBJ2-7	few	TGTGCCAGCAGCTGGGGCGGGAGGGCCGACGAGCAGTACTTC	CASSWGGRADEQYF
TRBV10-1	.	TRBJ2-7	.	TGCGCCAGCAGTGAAAGGGGTAGCTACGAGCAGTACTTC	CASSERGSYEQYF
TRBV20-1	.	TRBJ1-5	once	TGCAGTGCTAAGATTTCGGGGACGGGCAATCAGCCCCAGCATTTT	CSAKISGTGNQPQHF
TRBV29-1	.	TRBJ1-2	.	TGCAACGTTATGGTGGGTAGCCATGATGGCTACACCTTC	CNVMVGSHDGYTF
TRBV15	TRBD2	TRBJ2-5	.	TGTGCCACCAGCAGAGATTCTTATGCTAGCGGGCAAGAGACCCAGTACTTC	CATSRDSYASGQETQYF
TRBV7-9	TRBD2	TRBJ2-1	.	TGTGCCAGCAGCGGGACTAGCGGGGGGGCCAGTGAGCAGTTCTTC	CASSGTSGGASEQFF
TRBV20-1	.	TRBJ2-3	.	TGCAGTGCTAGAGGGGGCACCGACGATGAGCAGTATTTT	CSARGGTDDEQYF
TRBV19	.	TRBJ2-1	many	TGTGCCAGTAGTGTTAGGGACAATGAGCAGTTCTTC	CASSVRDNEQFF
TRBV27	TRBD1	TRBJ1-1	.	TGTGCCAGCAGTGAACAGGGGGCCCATGAAGCTTTCTTT	CASSEQGAHEAFF
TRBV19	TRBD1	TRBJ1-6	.	TGTGCCAGTAGGCAGGGGGCCTCACCCCTCCACTTT	CASRQGASPLHF
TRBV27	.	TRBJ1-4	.	TGTGCCAGCAGTCTTAACCGGGGCGATGAAAAACTGTTTTTT	CASSLNRGDEKLFF
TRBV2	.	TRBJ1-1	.	TGTGCCAGCAGTGATAGGTGGAGGACTGAAGCTTTCTTT	CASSDRWRTEAFF
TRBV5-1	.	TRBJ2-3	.	TGCGCCAGCAGCTTGTCCGCGGAGGGCACAGATACGCAGTATTTT	CASSLSAEGTDTQYF
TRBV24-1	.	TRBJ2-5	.	TGTGCCACCAGTGACCCGGGACACGGGATCAACATTTGGTACTTC	CATSDPGHGINIWYF
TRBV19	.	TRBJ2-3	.	TGTGCCAGTAGTACTTACCGACTAGTCTTTAGCACAGATACGCAGTATTTT	CASSTYRLVFSTDTQYF
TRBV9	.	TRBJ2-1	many	TGTGCCAGCAGCGGCAGGGTTTCCGGGAGTAGAGGCGTTGGTGAGCAGTTCTTC	CASSGRVSGSRGVGEQFF
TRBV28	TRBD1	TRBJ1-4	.	TGTGCCAGCAGTACCCTACAGGGGGCGGATAAAAAACTGTTTTTT	CASSTLQGADKKLFF